A single sample is the source of the 30 T cell receptor beta chains below, sequenced in a study of cytomegalovirus exposure and HLA in healthy donors. It was with 60 Vbeta and 13 Jbeta primers that the PCR ran. Some clones are missing from TCRdb's copy, which holds only in-frame ones; the method was immunoSEQ multiplex PCR. The profile shows approximately 150,000 clones, 80% to 85% of them singletons. Sequencing input: PBMCs. Receptors were obtained from a human donor in good health.

The gene calls are TRBV7-2 and TRBJ2-5; a weak D match, TRBD2 (5 bases). V lost 3 bases to trimming and J lost 1 base, with 9 bases between them. Germline lookup yields CDR1 SGHTA and CDR2 FQGNSA. This CDR3 contains 14 residues. CDR3 sequence (DNA): TGTGCCAGCAGCTTCCTGGGGAGCCAAGAGACCCAGTACTTC. Its translation: CASSFLGSQETQYF.

The rearrangement links TRBV6-6 to TRBJ2-7; a weak D match, TRBD2 (6 bases). The CDR3 is 16 amino acids. CDR1 and CDR2 from the germline V gene are MNHNY and SVGAGI (reference sequence). V lost 2 bases, J lost 3 bases, and 17 bases lay in between. The CDR3 loop reads CASSYVEGGDYYEQYF. DNA of the CDR3: TGTGCCAGCAGTTACGTGGAGGGCGGGGATTACTACGAGCAGTACTTC.

The chain has TRBV6-6 and TRBJ2-3, with 7 nucleotides matching TRBD2. The CDR3 consists of 13 residues. The germline V gene has CDR1 MNHNY and CDR2 SVGAGI (reference sequence). Germline trimming cut 5 bases from V and 5 bases from J; bases unmatched to any gene: 4. The DNA of the CDR3 is TGTGCCAGCAGTGGGGAGGGCATAGATACGCAGTATTTT. Its translation: CASSGEGIDTQYF.

The chain combines TRBV7-9 with TRBJ1-2; 8 positions agree with TRBD1. Germline CDR1 SEHNR, CDR2 FQNEAQ (reference sequence). The CDR3 covers 13 residues. V trimming: 5 bases; J trimming: 6 bases; junction bases outside the gene matches: 5. Here the CDR3 reads CASSPDRGDGYTF. CDR3 DNA sequence: TGTGCCAGCAGCCCTGACAGGGGAGATGGCTACACCTTC.

There are a few counts of this clone. This sequence joins TRBV2 and TRBJ2-3; 12 nucleotides match TRBD2. V was pared by 7 bases and J by 4 bases, with 9 bases of the junction left unmatched. Germline loops: CDR1 SNHLY, CDR2 FYNNEI. This CDR3 spans 16 amino acids. CDR3 sequence reads: CASKDWTSGEADTQYF. The CDR3 DNA is TGTGCCAGCAAAGACTGGACTAGCGGGGAAGCAGATACGCAGTATTTT.

This sequence joins TRBV6-5 and TRBJ2-5, with D perhaps TRBD1 (7 bases). Per germline, CDR1 MNHEY and CDR2 SVGAGI. The CDR3 has 15 residues. V was trimmed by 6 bases and J by 3 bases, leaving 17 bases between them. The CDR3 reads CASSEYGGQKETQYF. For the CDR3, the DNA is TGTGCCAGCAGCGAATACGGGGGACAGAAAGAGACCCAGTACTTC.

The CDR3 here is CATRGAGGMVPYNEQFF. The CDR3, as DNA: TGTGCCACCAGGGGAGCGGGGGGGATGGTACCCTACAATGAGCAGTTCTTC. The chain couples TRBV15 to TRBJ2-1; the match to TRBD2 covers 10 bases. With 6 bases clipped from V and 2 bases from J, the junction kept 10 bases outside the gene matches. Germline V gene sequence: CDR1 LNHNV, CDR2 YYDKDF (reference sequence). This CDR3 comprises 17 residues. The whole variable domain, filled in from reference TRBV15 and TRBJ2-1, reads DAMVIQNPRYQVTQFGKPVTLSCSQTLNHNVMYWYQQKSSQAPKLLFHYYDKDFNNEADTPDNFQSRRPNTSFCFLDIRSPGLGDTAMYLCATRGAGGMVPYNEQFFGPGTRLTVL.

The rearrangement links TRBV9 to TRBJ1-1; TRBD1 aligns across 7 bases. Germline V gene sequence: CDR1 SGDLS, CDR2 YYNGEE. The CDR3 runs 16 residues. Trimming cost V 4 bases and J 0 bases; bases outside gene matches: 9. CDR3 DNA sequence: TGTGCCAGCAGCCAAACAGGGGCGCTCTTGAACACTGAAGCTTTCTTT. Translating it yields CASSQTGALLNTEAFF.

The rearrangement uses TRBV7-2 and TRBJ2-3; 9 nucleotides line up with TRBD2. V trimming: 7 bases; J trimming: 5 bases; junction bases outside the gene matches: 16. Germline loops: CDR1 SGHTA, CDR2 FQGNSA. This CDR3 has 17 residues. DNA of the CDR3: TGTGCCAGCAAAAACCCTCGCGGGGGGGGTCAGTTAGATACGCAGTATTTT. Residues: CASKNPRGGGQLDTQYF.

A note on this clone: The sample carries other DNA sequences with the same CDR3. The chain uses TRBV9 and TRBJ2-3; a weak D match, TRBD1 (5 bases). Germline V gene lookup returns CDR1 SGDLS and CDR2 YYNGEE. The ends were cut back, 1 base at V and 6 bases at J, with 6 bases in the middle. CDR3 length: 12 amino acids. In nucleotides, the CDR3 is TGTGCCAGCAGCGTATCAGGGGATACGCAGTATTTT. Translated: CASSVSGDTQYF.

The chain carries TRBV12-5 and TRBJ2-7, with D uncertain. Germline-derived CDR1 and CDR2 are LGHNT and FRNRAP. This CDR3 contains 12 residues. V dropped 4 bases and J dropped 2 bases, with 6 bases sitting between them. Written as DNA, the CDR3 is TGTGCTAGTGGTTCACAGCCCTACGAGCAGTACTTC. Its protein is CASGSQPYEQYF.

V and J are TRBV11-3 and TRBJ1-2; 8 bases fit TRBD1. This CDR3 contains 14 residues. Per the germline V gene, CDR1 is SGHNT and CDR2 is YENEEA. The ends lost 6 bases at V and 4 bases at J; junction bases unmatched: 7. CDR3 DNA sequence: TGTGCCAGCAGAAGACAGGGGAACTTCTATGGCTACACCTTC. Translating it yields CASRRQGNFYGYTF.

J is TRBJ1-5 and V is TRBV5-6; D possibly corresponds to TRBD1 (5 bases). The CDR3 covers 14 residues. Trimming removed 4 bases at V and 2 bases at J, with 10 bases between. Germline V gene sequence: CDR1 SGHDT, CDR2 YYEEEE. This CDR3 is CASSREGRNQPQHF. CDR3 sequence (DNA): TGTGCCAGCAGCAGGGAGGGGCGCAATCAGCCCCAGCATTTT.

The chain joins TRBV4-1 to TRBJ2-7, with D tentatively TRBD1 (6 bases). The CDR3 runs 14 residues. V was pared by 7 bases and J by 0 bases, with 13 bases between. Germline V gives CDR1 MGHRA, CDR2 YSYEKL. The CDR3 here is CASTTQQGSYEQYF. As DNA, the CDR3 is TGCGCCAGCACCACCCAACAGGGCTCCTACGAGCAGTACTTC.

V gene TRBV7-2 combines with J gene TRBJ2-1, with TRBD2 matching over 8 bases. CDR3 length: 16 amino acids. The germline V gene has CDR1 SGHTA and CDR2 FQGNSA. J lost 8 bases, V lost 5 bases, and 14 bases had no gene match. The CDR3 loop is CASSQRALAGFDEQFF. CDR3 sequence (DNA): TGTGCCAGCAGCCAGAGAGCCTTAGCGGGGTTCGATGAGCAGTTCTTC. The full variable domain, in which reference TRBV7-2 and TRBJ2-1 provide the parts outside the CDR3, is GAGVSQSPSNKVTEKGKDVELRCDPISGHTALYWYRQSLGQGLEFLIYFQGNSAPDKSGLPSDRFSAERTGGSVSTLTIQRTQQEDSAVYLCASSQRALAGFDEQFFGPGTRLTVL.

The gene calls are TRBV27 and TRBJ1-6; tentative D call: TRBD1 (5 bases). This CDR3 region has 14 residues. In germline, CDR1 is MNHEY, CDR2 SMNVEV (reference sequence). V was pared by 3 bases and J by 9 bases, with 12 bases between. DNA of the CDR3: TGTGCCAGCAGTTTTGCTCAGGGTGGTTCACCCCTCCACTTT. This sequence encodes CASSFAQGGSPLHF.

The rearrangement links TRBV4-1 to TRBJ2-4; 11 bases line up with TRBD2. This CDR3 is 19 amino acids long. The V and J ends lost 0 bases and 0 bases, in that order; junction bases with no gene match: 7. Germline V lookup: CDR1 MGHRA, CDR2 YSYEKL. In DNA, the CDR3 is TGCGCCAGCAGCCAAGAAGGAGAGGGACTAGCGGTAGCCAAAAACATTCAGTACTTC. Its translation is CASSQEGEGLAVAKNIQYF.

This clone has more than one count but fewer than ten. The rearrangement uses TRBV6-5 and TRBJ2-7; 7 bases match TRBD1. The CDR3 has 15 amino acids. Germline V lookup: CDR1 MNHEY, CDR2 SVGAGI. With 6 bases clipped from V and 0 bases from J, the junction kept 8 bases outside the gene matches. CDR3 sequence (DNA): TGTGCCAGCAGCAAGACAGGGACGAGCTCCTACGAGCAGTACTTC. Protein sequence: CASSKTGTSSYEQYF.

The chain combines TRBV9 with TRBJ2-7, with no clear D. The CDR3 has 14 residues. The germline V gene encodes CDR1 SGDLS and CDR2 YYNGEE. V gave up 5 bases and J gave up 6 bases, with 18 bases separating them. As DNA, the CDR3 is TGTGCCAGCAGTGTACGGTCCCAGGCGTCCGAGCAGTACTTC. Amino acids: CASSVRSQASEQYF.

The chain has TRBV7-9 and TRBJ2-6; D unresolved. Trimming stripped 3 bases from V and 4 bases from J, with 10 bases between. The germline V gene encodes CDR1 SEHNR and CDR2 FQNEAQ (reference sequence). The CDR3 consists of 15 residues. The DNA of the CDR3 is TGTGCCAGCAGCTTTTCAGGCTCCGGGGCCAACGTCCTGACTTTC. This gives the protein CASSFSGSGANVLTF.

The chain uses TRBV19 and TRBJ2-2; the D is unclear. This CDR3 is built from 18 residues. Germline V lookup: CDR1 LNHDA, CDR2 SQIVND (reference sequence). V was trimmed by 6 bases and J by 4 bases, leaving 24 bases between them. Here the CDR3 DNA reads TGTGCCAGTAGCAACCGTGGCAAAGTGGCCGTGGCCACCGGGGAGCTGTTTTTT. It encodes CASSNRGKVAVATGELFF.

The chain is built from TRBV12-5 and TRBJ1-2, with unresolved D. Germline CDR1 and CDR2: LGHNT and FRNRAP. CDR3 length equals 12 residues. The V end lost 2 bases, the J end lost 8 bases, and 9 bases lay between the germline ends. The CDR3 DNA is TGTGCTAGTGGTTTGTCCGGGAGGGGCTACACCTTC. It is translated as CASGLSGRGYTF.

This chain joins TRBV6-5 and TRBJ1-1, with a possible D match to TRBD1 (6 bases). Germline V lookup: CDR1 MNHEY, CDR2 SVGAGI. This CDR3 region has 13 residues. Between the trimmed V and J ends, which lost 5 bases and 0 bases, there was a span of 7 bases. The CDR3 sequence is CASSGQLNTEAFF. CDR3 DNA sequence: TGTGCCAGCAGTGGACAGCTGAACACTGAAGCTTTCTTT.

The chain uses TRBV4-3 and TRBJ2-1, with 7 bases lining up with TRBD2. Germline lookup yields CDR1 LGHNA and CDR2 YSLEER. J lost 4 bases, V lost 4 bases, and 4 bases had no gene match. The CDR3 sequence is 14 residues long. CDR3 nucleotide sequence: TGCGCCAGCAGCCCAAGCGGGGCATACAATGAGCAGTTCTTC. Translation: CASSPSGAYNEQFF.

This chain uses TRBV19 with TRBJ2-5; 9 bases are a match to TRBD2. V lost 3 bases to trimming and J lost 8 bases; unmatched junction nucleotides: 13. Germline CDR1 LNHDA, CDR2 SQIVND (reference sequence). The CDR3 sequence is 16 residues long. CDR3 bases: TGTGCCAGTAGTATTGCCCGGGCTAGCGGGGTAGGTACCCAGTACTTC. Residues: CASSIARASGVGTQYF.

This clone has just one count. The chain employs TRBV2 and TRBJ1-1; TRBD1 aligns across 8 bases. Germline lookup yields CDR1 SNHLY and CDR2 FYNNEI. The ends lost 7 bases at V and 4 bases at J; junction bases unmatched: 14. The CDR3 length is 16 residues. In nucleotides, the CDR3 is TGTGCCAGCACCCGTCCCCCGCAGGGGGCGGGCACTGAAGCTTTCTTT. This gives the protein CASTRPPQGAGTEAFF.

In regard to this clone: The junction and the germline gene differ at one end; a read error may be behind it. The rearrangement uses TRBV6-5 and TRBJ1-4, with D tentatively TRBD1 (5 bases). The CDR3 covers 13 residues. Germline CDR1 and CDR2: MNHEY and SVGAGI. The CDR3 loop is CASSYSIGQGTVF. In DNA, the CDR3 is TGTGCCAGCAGTTACTCGATAGGTCAGGGAACGGTTTTT.

The rearrangement uses TRBV4-1 and TRBJ1-5; 7 nucleotides agree with TRBD1. This CDR3 has 13 residues. The germline gives CDR1 MGHRA, CDR2 YSYEKL. The trim removed 5 bases at V and 5 bases at J, leaving 3 bases unmatched. The CDR3 DNA is TGCGCCAGCAGCTGGGACAGAGATCAGCCCCAGCATTTT. It specifies CASSWDRDQPQHF.

With regard to this clone: Other nucleotide sequences from this sample produce the same CDR3. The chain is built from TRBV9 and TRBJ1-2; 7 positions match TRBD1. CDR1 and CDR2 (germline): SGDLS, YYNGEE. Trimming removed 0 bases from V and 0 bases from J; junction bases left unmatched: 2. This CDR3 contains 15 residues. CDR3 loop: CASSVGQGANYGYTF. In DNA, the CDR3 is TGTGCCAGCAGCGTAGGACAGGGTGCTAACTATGGCTACACCTTC. Full variable domain (outside the CDR3, taken from reference TRBV9 and TRBJ1-2): DSGVTQTPKHLITATGQRVTLRCSPRSGDLSVYWYQQSLDQGLQFLIQYYNGEERAKGNILERFSAQQFPDLHSELNLSSLELGDSALYFCASSVGQGANYGYTFGSGTRLTVV.

CDR3 sequence (DNA): TGCGCCAGCAGGACAGGGAACTATGGCTACACCTTC. This translates into CASRTGNYGYTF. V is TRBV5-1 and J is TRBJ1-2, with TRBD1 matching over 7 bases. The CDR3 covers 12 residues. Germline loops: CDR1 SGHRS, CDR2 YFSETQ. V shed 5 bases and J 2 bases; nucleotides not matched to a gene: 0.